The TCR beta chain under discussion was sequenced for a study of regulatory T cells in long-lasting Graves disease. Arm-PCR of CDR3 regions with iRepertoire HTBI primers generated TCR beta libraries. TCRdb processed the multiplex PCR reads anew with MiXCR; each CDR3 protein has one entry. The repertoire consists of 300,000 or so distinct CDR3 sequences, with around a fifth occurring once and the leading ten covering less than 35%. Indicated time point: persistent/refractory GD, antithyroid drugs over 5 years with positive TRAb. PBMC-derived RNA was used for the TCR library. Those enrolled as patients came out of an endocrinology department in Xi'an, China. This clonotype has just a few counts. The germline V and J ends were trimmed by 4 bases and 5 bases, with 11 bases remaining between them. Germline loops: CDR1 MNHEY, CDR2 SMNVEV (reference sequence). The CDR3 extends over 14 amino acids.

This TCR was sampled from a female donor with Graves disease. The J gene is TRBJ1-4, the V gene TRBV27; no definite D call. The sequencing used peripheral blood mononuclear cells (PBMCs), collected when the disease was refractory, from a patient treated with antithyroid drugs. For the CDR3, the DNA is TGTGCCAGCAGTTCATTAGGGTTAAATGAAAAACTGTTTTTT. Translation gives CASSSLGLNEKLFF.